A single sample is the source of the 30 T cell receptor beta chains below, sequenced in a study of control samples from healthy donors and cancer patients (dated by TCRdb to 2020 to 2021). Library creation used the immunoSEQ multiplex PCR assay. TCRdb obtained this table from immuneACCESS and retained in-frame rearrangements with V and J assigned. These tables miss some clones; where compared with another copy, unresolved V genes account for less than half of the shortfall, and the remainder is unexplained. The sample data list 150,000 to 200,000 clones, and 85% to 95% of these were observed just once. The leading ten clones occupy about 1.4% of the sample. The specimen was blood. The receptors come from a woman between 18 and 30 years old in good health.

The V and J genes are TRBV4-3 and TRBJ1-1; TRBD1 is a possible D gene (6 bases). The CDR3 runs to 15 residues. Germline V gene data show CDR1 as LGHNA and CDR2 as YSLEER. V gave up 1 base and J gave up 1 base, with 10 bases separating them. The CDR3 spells CASSQASTGNTEAFF. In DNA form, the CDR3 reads TGCGCCAGCAGCCAAGCCTCGACAGGGAACACTGAAGCTTTCTTT.

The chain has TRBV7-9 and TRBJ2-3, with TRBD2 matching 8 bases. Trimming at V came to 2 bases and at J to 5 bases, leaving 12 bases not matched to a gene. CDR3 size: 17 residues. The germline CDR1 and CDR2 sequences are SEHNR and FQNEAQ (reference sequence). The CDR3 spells CASSLLRAGVGEDTQYF. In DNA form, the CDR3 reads TGTGCCAGCAGCTTACTGAGAGCGGGAGTAGGGGAAGATACGCAGTATTTT.

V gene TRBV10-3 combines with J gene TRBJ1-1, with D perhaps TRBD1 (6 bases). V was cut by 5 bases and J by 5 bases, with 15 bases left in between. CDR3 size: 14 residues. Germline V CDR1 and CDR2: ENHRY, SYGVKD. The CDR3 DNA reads TGTGCCATCAGTAACAGGGAGGGTCAAACTGAAGCTTTCTTT. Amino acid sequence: CAISNREGQTEAFF.

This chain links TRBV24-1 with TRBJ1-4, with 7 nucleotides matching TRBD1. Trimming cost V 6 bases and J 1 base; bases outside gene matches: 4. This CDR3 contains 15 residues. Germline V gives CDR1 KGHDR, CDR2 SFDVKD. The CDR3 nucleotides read TGTGCCACCAGTCCTTCAGGGGGAACTAATGAAAAACTGTTTTTT. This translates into CATSPSGGTNEKLFF.

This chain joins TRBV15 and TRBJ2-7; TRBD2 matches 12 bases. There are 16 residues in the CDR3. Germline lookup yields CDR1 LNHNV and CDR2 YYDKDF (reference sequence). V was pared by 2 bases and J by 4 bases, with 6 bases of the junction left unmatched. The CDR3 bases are TGTGCCACCAGCAGACCTGGGACTAGCGGGTTTTACGAGCAGTACTTC. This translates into CATSRPGTSGFYEQYF.

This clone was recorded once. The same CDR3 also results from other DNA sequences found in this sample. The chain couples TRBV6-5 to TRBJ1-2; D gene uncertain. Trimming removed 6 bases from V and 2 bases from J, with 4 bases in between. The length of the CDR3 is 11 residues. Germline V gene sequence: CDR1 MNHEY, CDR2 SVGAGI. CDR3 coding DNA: TGTGCCAGCAGGAGGAACTATGGCTACACCTTC. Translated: CASRRNYGYTF.

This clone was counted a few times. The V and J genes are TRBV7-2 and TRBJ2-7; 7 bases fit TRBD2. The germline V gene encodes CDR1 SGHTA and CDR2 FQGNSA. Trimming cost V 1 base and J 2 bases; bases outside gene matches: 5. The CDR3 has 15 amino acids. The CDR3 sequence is CASSLVDGTTYEQYF. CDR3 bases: TGTGCCAGCAGCTTAGTCGACGGGACTACCTACGAGCAGTACTTC. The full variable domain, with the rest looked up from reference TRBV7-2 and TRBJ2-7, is GAGVSQSPSNKVTEKGKDVELRCDPISGHTALYWYRQSLGQGLEFLIYFQGNSAPDKSGLPSDRFSAERTGGSVSTLTIQRTQQEDSAVYLCASSLVDGTTYEQYFGPGTRLTVT.

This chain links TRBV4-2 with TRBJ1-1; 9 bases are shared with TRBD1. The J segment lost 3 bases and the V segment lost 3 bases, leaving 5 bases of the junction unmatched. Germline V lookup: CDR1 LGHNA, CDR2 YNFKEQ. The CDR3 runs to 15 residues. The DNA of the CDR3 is TGTGCCAGCAGCCACCTAGACAGGGGGGACACTGAAGCTTTCTTT. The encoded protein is CASSHLDRGDTEAFF.

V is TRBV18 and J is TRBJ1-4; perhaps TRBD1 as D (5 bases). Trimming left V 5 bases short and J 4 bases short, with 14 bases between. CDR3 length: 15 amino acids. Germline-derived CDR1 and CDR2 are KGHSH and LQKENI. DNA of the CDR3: TGTGCCAGCTCAATACGGACATCCAGTAATGAAAAACTGTTTTTT. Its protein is CASSIRTSSNEKLFF. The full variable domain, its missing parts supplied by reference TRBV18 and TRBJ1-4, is NAGVMQNPRHLVRRRGQEARLRCSPMKGHSHVYWYRQLPEEGLKFMVYLQKENIIDESGMPKERFSAEFPKEGPSILRIQQVVRGDSAAYFCASSIRTSSNEKLFFGSGTQLSVL.

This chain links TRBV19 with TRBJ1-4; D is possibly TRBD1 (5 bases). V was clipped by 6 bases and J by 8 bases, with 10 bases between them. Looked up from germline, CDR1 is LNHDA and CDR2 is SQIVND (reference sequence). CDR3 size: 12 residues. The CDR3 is CASRSQGEKLFF. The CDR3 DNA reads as TGTGCCAGTAGAAGCCAGGGAGAAAAACTGTTTTTT.

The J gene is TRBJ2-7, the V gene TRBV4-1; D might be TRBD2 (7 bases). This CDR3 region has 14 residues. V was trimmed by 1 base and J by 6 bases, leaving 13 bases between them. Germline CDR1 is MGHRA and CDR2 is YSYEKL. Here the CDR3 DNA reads TGCGCCAGCAGCCAAGTTAGGGGGGGAACCGAGCAGTACTTC. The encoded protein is CASSQVRGGTEQYF.

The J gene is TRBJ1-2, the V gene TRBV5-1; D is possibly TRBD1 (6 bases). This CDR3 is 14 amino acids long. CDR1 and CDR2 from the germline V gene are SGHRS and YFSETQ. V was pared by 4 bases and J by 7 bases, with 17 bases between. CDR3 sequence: CASSITGTTLGYTF. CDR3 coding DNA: TGCGCCAGCAGCATAACCGGGACAACTCTTGGCTACACCTTC.

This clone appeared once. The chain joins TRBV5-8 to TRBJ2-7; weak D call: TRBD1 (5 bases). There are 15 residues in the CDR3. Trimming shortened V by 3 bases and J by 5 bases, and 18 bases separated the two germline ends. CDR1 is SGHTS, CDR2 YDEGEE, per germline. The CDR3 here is CASSSPDSWADEQYF. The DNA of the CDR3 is TGTGCCAGCAGCTCCCCTGACAGTTGGGCGGACGAGCAGTACTTC.

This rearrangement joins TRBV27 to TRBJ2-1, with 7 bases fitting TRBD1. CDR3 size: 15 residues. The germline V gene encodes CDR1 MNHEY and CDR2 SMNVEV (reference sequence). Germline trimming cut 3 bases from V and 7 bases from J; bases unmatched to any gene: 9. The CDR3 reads CASSFKAGGTNEQFF. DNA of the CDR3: TGTGCCAGCAGTTTTAAGGCAGGGGGTACGAATGAGCAGTTCTTC.

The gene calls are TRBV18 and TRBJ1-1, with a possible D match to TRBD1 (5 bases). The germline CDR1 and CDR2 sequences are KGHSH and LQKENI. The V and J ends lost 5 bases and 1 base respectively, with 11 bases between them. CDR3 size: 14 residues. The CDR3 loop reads CASSSTGWNTEAFF. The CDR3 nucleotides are TGTGCCAGCTCATCAACAGGTTGGAACACTGAAGCTTTCTTT.

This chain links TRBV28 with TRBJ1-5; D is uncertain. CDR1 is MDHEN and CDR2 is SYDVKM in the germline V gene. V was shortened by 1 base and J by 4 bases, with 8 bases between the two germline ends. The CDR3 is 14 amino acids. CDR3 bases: TGTGCCAGCAGTTTATTAGCCAGAAATCAGCCCCAGCATTTT. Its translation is CASSLLARNQPQHF.

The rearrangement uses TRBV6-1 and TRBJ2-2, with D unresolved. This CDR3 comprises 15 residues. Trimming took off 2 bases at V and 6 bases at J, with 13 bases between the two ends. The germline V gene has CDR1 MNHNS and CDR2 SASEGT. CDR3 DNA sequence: TGTGCCAGCAGTGAATCCGTCAGTTTACCCGGGGAGCTGTTTTTT. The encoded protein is CASSESVSLPGELFF.

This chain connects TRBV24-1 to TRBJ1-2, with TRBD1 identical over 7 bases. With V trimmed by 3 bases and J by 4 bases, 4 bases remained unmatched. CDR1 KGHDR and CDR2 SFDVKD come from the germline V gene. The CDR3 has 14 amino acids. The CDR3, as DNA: TGTGCCACCAGTGATGGTGGGACAGCCTATGGCTACACCTTC. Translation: CATSDGGTAYGYTF.

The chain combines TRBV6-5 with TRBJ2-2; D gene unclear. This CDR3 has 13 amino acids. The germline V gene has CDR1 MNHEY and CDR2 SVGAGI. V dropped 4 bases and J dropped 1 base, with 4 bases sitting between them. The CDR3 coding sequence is TGTGCCAGCAGTTCCGGGAACACCGGGGAGCTGTTTTTT. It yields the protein CASSSGNTGELFF.

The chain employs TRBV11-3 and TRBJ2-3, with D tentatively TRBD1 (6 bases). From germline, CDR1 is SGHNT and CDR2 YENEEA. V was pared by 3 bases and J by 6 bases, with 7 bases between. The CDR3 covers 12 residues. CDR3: CASSLGADTQYF. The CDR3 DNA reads TGTGCCAGCAGCTTGGGGGCGGATACGCAGTATTTT. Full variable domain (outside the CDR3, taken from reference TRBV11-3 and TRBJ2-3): EAGVVQSPRYKIIEKKQPVAFWCNPISGHNTLYWYLQNLGQGPELLIRYENEEAVDDSQLPKDRFSAERLKGVDSTLKIQPAELGDSAVYLCASSLGADTQYFGPGTRLTVL.

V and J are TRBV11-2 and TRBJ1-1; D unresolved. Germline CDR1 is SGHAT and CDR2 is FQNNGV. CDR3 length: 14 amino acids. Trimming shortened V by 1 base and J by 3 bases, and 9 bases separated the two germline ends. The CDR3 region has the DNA TGTGCCAGCAGCTTAGGAGGTCCACACACTGAAGCTTTCTTT. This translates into CASSLGGPHTEAFF.

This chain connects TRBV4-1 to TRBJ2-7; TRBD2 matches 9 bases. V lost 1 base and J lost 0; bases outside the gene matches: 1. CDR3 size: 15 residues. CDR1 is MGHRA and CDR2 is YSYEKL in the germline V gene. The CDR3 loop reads CASSQGLAASYEQYF. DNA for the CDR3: TGCGCCAGCAGCCAAGGACTAGCGGCCTCCTACGAGCAGTACTTC.

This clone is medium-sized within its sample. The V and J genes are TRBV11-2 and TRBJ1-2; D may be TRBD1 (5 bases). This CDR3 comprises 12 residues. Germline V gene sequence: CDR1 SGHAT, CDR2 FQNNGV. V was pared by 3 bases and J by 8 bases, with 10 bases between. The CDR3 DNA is TGTGCCAGCAGCTTCTTCGAGGGGGGCTACACCTTC. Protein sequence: CASSFFEGGYTF.

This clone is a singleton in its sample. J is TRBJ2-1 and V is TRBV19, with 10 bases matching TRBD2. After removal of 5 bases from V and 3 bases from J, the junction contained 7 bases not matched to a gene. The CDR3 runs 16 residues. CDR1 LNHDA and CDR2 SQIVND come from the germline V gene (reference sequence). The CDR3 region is CASSSRTSGNYNEQFF. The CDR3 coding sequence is TGTGCCAGTAGTTCTCGGACTAGCGGCAACTACAATGAGCAGTTCTTC.

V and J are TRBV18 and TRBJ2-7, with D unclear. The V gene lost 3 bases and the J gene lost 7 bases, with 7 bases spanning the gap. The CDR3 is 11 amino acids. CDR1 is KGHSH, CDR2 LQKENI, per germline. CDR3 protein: CASSPGGEQYF. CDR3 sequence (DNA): TGTGCCAGCTCACCCGGTGGGGAGCAGTACTTC.

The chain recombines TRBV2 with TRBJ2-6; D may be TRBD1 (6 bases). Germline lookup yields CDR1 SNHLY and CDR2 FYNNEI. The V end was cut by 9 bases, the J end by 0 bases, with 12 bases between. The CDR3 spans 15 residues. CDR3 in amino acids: CARDSGDSGANVLTF. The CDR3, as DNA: TGTGCCAGAGACTCAGGGGACTCTGGGGCCAACGTCCTGACTTTC.

The CDR3 protein is CASSPPDSFSDTQYF. DNA of the CDR3: TGTGCCAGCAGCCCCCCGGACTCCTTCTCAGATACGCAGTATTTT. The chain links TRBV3-1 (or the pseudogene TRBV3-2) to TRBJ2-3; weak D call: TRBD2 (5 bases). V was clipped by 4 bases and J by 4 bases, with 15 bases between them. The CDR3 is made up of 15 amino acids. Germline assignment: CDR1 LGHDT and CDR2 YNNKEL (reference sequence).

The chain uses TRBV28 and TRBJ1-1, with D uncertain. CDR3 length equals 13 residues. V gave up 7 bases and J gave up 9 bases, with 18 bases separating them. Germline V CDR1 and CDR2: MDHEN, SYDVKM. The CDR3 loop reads CASNPPSTFQAFF. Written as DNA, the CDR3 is TGTGCCAGCAACCCCCCTTCGACATTCCAAGCTTTCTTT.

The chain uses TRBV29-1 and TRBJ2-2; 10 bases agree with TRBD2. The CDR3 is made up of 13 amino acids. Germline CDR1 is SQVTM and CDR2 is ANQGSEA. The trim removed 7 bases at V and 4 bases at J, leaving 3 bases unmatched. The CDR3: CSALAGATGELFF. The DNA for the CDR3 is TGCAGCGCTCTAGCGGGAGCCACCGGGGAGCTGTTTTTT.

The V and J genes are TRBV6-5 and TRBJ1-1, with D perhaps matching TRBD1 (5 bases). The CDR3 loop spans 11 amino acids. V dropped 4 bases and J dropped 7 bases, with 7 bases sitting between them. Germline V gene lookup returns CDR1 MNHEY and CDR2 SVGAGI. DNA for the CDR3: TGTGCCAGCAGTTCAGGGTTTGAAGCTTTCTTT. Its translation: CASSSGFEAFF.